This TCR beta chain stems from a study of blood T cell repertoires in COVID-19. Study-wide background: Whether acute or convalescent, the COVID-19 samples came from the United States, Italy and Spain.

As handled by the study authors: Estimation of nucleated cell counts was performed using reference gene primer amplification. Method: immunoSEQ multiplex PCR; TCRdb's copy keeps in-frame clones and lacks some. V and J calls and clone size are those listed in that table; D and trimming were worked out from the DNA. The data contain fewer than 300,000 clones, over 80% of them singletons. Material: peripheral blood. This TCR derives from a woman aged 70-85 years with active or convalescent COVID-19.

The CDR3 DNA reads as TGTGCCAGCAGTTACTCGATCCGGGGAAGTGTGGAGACCCAGTACTTC. Its protein product is CASSYSIRGSVETQYF. The chain employs TRBV6-5 and TRBJ2-5; maybe TRBD2 (5 bases). Germline V gives CDR1 MNHEY, CDR2 SVGAGI. V was trimmed by 0 bases and J by 5 bases, leaving 16 bases between them. The CDR3 consists of 16 residues.